This T cell receptor (beta chain) was profiled in a study of cytomegalovirus exposure and HLA in healthy donors. The study's findings and limits: The authors listed around 150 TCR beta chains as cytomegalovirus-associated. Later analysis associated a missense DCLRE1C variant with TCR beta V- and J-gene trimming. Productive rates of about 87% or about 30% were seen for most TCR beta V segments in an earlier analysis.

Trimming removed 3 bases from V and 7 bases from J; junction bases left unmatched: 6. The CDR3 has 15 residues. Germline values: CDR1 SGDLS, CDR2 YYNGEE. On this clone itself: What it binds is not known.

Researchers ran the PCR with 60 Vbeta and 13 Jbeta primers. The repertoire was sequenced with immunoSEQ multiplex PCR; TCRdb's copy has only in-frame clones and lacks some. Counted here are some 200,000 clones, approximately 82% occurring once; the ten biggest clones make up around 0.63%. The V gene is TRBV9, the J gene TRBJ1-4; 10 bases map to TRBD1. The clonotype originates from a man younger than 35 in good health and CMV-seronegative. Sequencing used PBMCs. CDR3 protein: CASSGDRGPSEKLFF. Here the CDR3 DNA reads TGTGCCAGCAGCGGCGACAGGGGGCCATCTGAAAAACTGTTTTTT.